The 32 T cell receptor beta chains listed next were all sequenced from one sample in a study of blood T cell repertoires in COVID-19. Repertoires were generated with immunoSEQ multiplex PCR, while TCRdb's copy carries only in-frame clones and drops some. The table shows around 400,000 clones, with about 90% occurring only once. The sequenced sample consisted of peripheral blood. The source of these receptors is a man in his forties with acute or convalescent COVID-19.

This chain connects TRBV18 to TRBJ2-3, with TRBD2 matching 10 bases. There are 17 residues in the CDR3. In germline, CDR1 is KGHSH, CDR2 LQKENI. The V gene end was trimmed by 2 bases and the J gene end by 4 bases; junction bases not matched to a gene: 9. The CDR3 is CASSPVGGLAFSDTQYF. In nucleotides, the CDR3 is TGTGCCAGCTCACCAGTTGGGGGACTAGCGTTTTCAGATACGCAGTATTTT. Using reference TRBV18 and TRBJ2-3 for the parts outside the CDR3, the full variable domain is NAGVMQNPRHLVRRRGQEARLRCSPMKGHSHVYWYRQLPEEGLKFMVYLQKENIIDESGMPKERFSAEFPKEGPSILRIQQVVRGDSAAYFCASSPVGGLAFSDTQYFGPGTRLTVL.

The CDR3 region has the DNA TGTGCCAGCAGTTCGGAGGGTTTGTCCTACGAGCAGTACTTC. Amino acids: CASSSEGLSYEQYF. This rearrangement joins TRBV6-2 or TRBV6-3 to TRBJ2-7; a possible D gene is TRBD2 (6 bases). The CDR3 length is 14 residues. V lost 4 bases, J lost 1 base, and 11 bases lay in between. CDR1 and CDR2 from the germline V gene are MNHEY and SVGEGT.

The V gene is TRBV18, the J gene TRBJ2-5; D is possibly TRBD2 (5 bases). The germline V and J ends were trimmed by 6 bases and 5 bases, with 19 bases remaining between them. The germline gives CDR1 KGHSH, CDR2 LQKENI. There are 15 residues in the CDR3. CDR3 residues: CASSPRAQGRETQYF. The CDR3 region has the DNA TGTGCCAGCTCCCCGCGGGCACAAGGCAGGGAGACCCAGTACTTC.

This clone was detected only once. The same CDR3 is also encoded by other DNA sequences in this sample. In DNA, the CDR3 is TGTGCCAGCAGTTTGGGGGGGCCATACGAGCAGTACTTC. Encoded protein: CASSLGGPYEQYF. The chain carries TRBV12-3 or TRBV12-4 and TRBJ2-7; maybe TRBD2 (7 bases). Trimming shortened V by 3 bases and J by 4 bases, and 10 bases separated the two germline ends. CDR3 length: 13 residues.

The chain carries TRBV2 and TRBJ1-6, with a possible D match to TRBD1 (6 bases). This CDR3 spans 16 amino acids. Germline values: CDR1 SNHLY, CDR2 FYNNEI. Trimming pared 9 bases from V and 6 bases from J, leaving 21 bases between. The CDR3 protein is CASTGLGLVSNSPLHF. For the CDR3, the DNA is TGTGCCAGTACAGGGCTGGGTCTGGTCTCTAATTCACCCCTCCACTTT.

This rearrangement joins TRBV15 to TRBJ2-7; TRBD1 might be the D (6 bases). CDR1 LNHNV and CDR2 YYDKDF come from the germline V gene (reference sequence). The CDR3 totals 15 residues. V lost 5 bases to trimming and J lost 3 bases, with 17 bases between them. The CDR3 here is CATSGRSGHLYEQYF. The CDR3 DNA follows: TGTGCCACCAGCGGGAGATCGGGACACCTCTACGAGCAGTACTTC.

The CDR3 nucleotides are TGTGCCAGCAGCTATACCCAGGACAGGGAGGTAGCTTTCTTT. Translating it yields CASSYTQDREVAFF. This rearrangement joins TRBV5-4 to TRBJ1-1, with 8 bases fitting TRBD1. This CDR3 region has 14 residues. V gave up 3 bases and J gave up 10 bases; unmatched junction bases: 11. From germline, CDR1 is SGHNT and CDR2 YYREEE (reference sequence).

The J gene is TRBJ2-3, the V gene TRBV6-5; D might be TRBD1 (6 bases). Germline loops: CDR1 MNHEY, CDR2 SVGAGI. CDR3 length: 16 amino acids. The V and J ends lost 6 bases and 2 bases respectively, with 18 bases between them. CDR3 in amino acids: CASRYRASTPTDTQYF. As DNA, the CDR3 is TGTGCCAGCAGATACAGGGCTAGCACACCCACAGATACGCAGTATTTT.

CDR3 in amino acids: CASSLGLKGEQYF. CDR3 bases: TGCGCCAGCAGCTTGGGACTAAAGGGCGAGCAGTACTTC. The chain combines TRBV5-1 with TRBJ2-7; weak D call: TRBD2 (5 bases). The CDR3 extends over 13 amino acids. V lost 0 bases and J lost 6, with 10 bases in between. CDR1 and CDR2 (germline): SGHRS, YFSETQ. Together with reference TRBV5-1 and TRBJ2-7, the CDR3 gives the full variable domain: KAGVTQTPRYLIKTRGQQVTLSCSPISGHRSVSWYQQTPGQGLQFLFEYFSETQRNKGNFPGRFSGRQFSNSRSEMNVSTLELGDSALYLCASSLGLKGEQYFGPGTRLTVT.

This clone was seen a single time. The CDR3 region is CSVGTGTYEQYF. CDR3 nucleotides: TGCAGCGTTGGAACAGGTACCTACGAGCAGTACTTC. The V and J genes are TRBV29-1 and TRBJ2-7, with D perhaps matching TRBD1 (5 bases). Trimming removed 4 bases from V and 2 bases from J, with 9 bases in between. CDR1 and CDR2 (germline): SQVTM, ANQGSEA. The CDR3 runs to 12 residues.

This clone was picked up a small number of times. The chain uses TRBV10-1 and TRBJ2-7, with TRBD1 as a possible D gene (6 bases). V lost 2 bases and J 6 bases, leaving 17 bases between the germline ends. In germline, CDR1 is WNHNN, CDR2 SYGVQD (reference sequence). The CDR3 is 15 residues long. DNA for the CDR3: TGCGCCAGCAGTGAGGGGAACAGGGAAGGGGGCGAGCAGTACTTC. Its protein product is CASSEGNREGGEQYF.

V and J are TRBV27 and TRBJ2-1, with 12 bases identical to TRBD2. V lost 8 bases to trimming and J lost 3 bases; unmatched junction nucleotides: 17. This CDR3 region has 19 residues. Germline V lookup: CDR1 MNHEY, CDR2 SMNVEV (reference sequence). The CDR3, as DNA: TGTGCCAGCCACGGTGACGGGCTAGCGGGAGGGCTAAACTACAATGAGCAGTTCTTC. This sequence encodes CASHGDGLAGGLNYNEQFF.

The chain combines TRBV19 with TRBJ1-2; no definite D call. The CDR3 has 14 residues. CDR1 LNHDA and CDR2 SQIVND come from the germline V gene (reference sequence). V was cut by 0 bases and J by 4 bases, with 9 bases left in between. In nucleotides, the CDR3 is TGTGCCAGTAGTATAGATTCGAGGGTCTATGGCTACACCTTC. It encodes CASSIDSRVYGYTF.

The chain couples TRBV18 to TRBJ2-7; 10 bases align to TRBD1. Unmatched junction bases numbered 5, after V lost 3 bases and J lost 3 bases. The CDR3 spans 15 residues. Germline CDR1 KGHSH, CDR2 LQKENI. The CDR3 DNA follows: TGTGCCAGCTCACCCATGGGACAGGGGTTCTACGAGCAGTACTTC. Translating gives CASSPMGQGFYEQYF.

The V gene is TRBV13, the J gene TRBJ2-1, with 11 positions matching TRBD1. CDR3 length equals 13 residues. With 5 bases clipped from V and 7 bases from J, the junction kept 1 base outside the gene matches. CDR1 and CDR2 (germline): PRHDT, FYEKMQ (reference sequence). In DNA, the CDR3 is TGTGCCAGCAGCGGGGACAGGGGGAATGAGCAGTTCTTC. This sequence encodes CASSGDRGNEQFF.

The chain employs TRBV6-5 and TRBJ2-7; TRBD2 might be the D (5 bases). The V and J ends lost 10 bases and 4 bases respectively, with 14 bases between them. The CDR3 has 12 residues. Germline V lookup: CDR1 MNHEY, CDR2 SVGAGI. For the CDR3, the DNA is TGTGCCACCGGACGGGATCTATACGAGCAGTACTTC. It specifies CATGRDLYEQYF.

This chain links TRBV12-3 or TRBV12-4 with TRBJ1-1; D not certain. The CDR3 is 13 amino acids. The ends were cut back, 5 bases at V and 6 bases at J, with 13 bases in the middle. The CDR3 spells CASSVGRDAEAFF. The CDR3 coding sequence is TGTGCCAGCAGTGTTGGACGGGATGCTGAAGCTTTCTTT.

The chain employs TRBV6-5 and TRBJ2-2; unclear D gene. V shed 7 bases and J shed 0 bases, with 9 bases lying between them. CDR1 and CDR2 from the germline V gene are MNHEY and SVGAGI. CDR3 size: 14 residues. The CDR3 bases are TGTGCCAGCACGCGGTCTACGAACACCGGGGAGCTGTTTTTT. Translating it yields CASTRSTNTGELFF.

This chain's CDR3 is CASSSPGDVIYEQYF. CDR3 DNA: TGTGCCAGCAGCTCGCCAGGGGATGTGATCTACGAGCAGTACTTC. The chain has TRBV5-4 and TRBJ2-7, with D maybe TRBD1 (6 bases). Trimming cost V 3 bases and J 3 bases, with 16 bases left between them. This CDR3 has 15 amino acids. CDR1 and CDR2 (germline): SGHNT, YYREEE (reference sequence). Full variable domain (rest looked up from reference TRBV5-4 and TRBJ2-7): ETGVTQSPTHLIKTRGQQVTLRCSSQSGHNTVSWYQQALGQGPQFIFQYYREEENGRGNFPPRFSGLQFPNYSSELNVNALELDDSALYLCASSSPGDVIYEQYFGPGTRLTVT.

V gene TRBV19 combines with J gene TRBJ2-1; D gene uncertain. Germline values: CDR1 LNHDA, CDR2 SQIVND (reference sequence). V was trimmed by 5 bases and J by 4 bases, leaving 6 bases between them. CDR3 length: 12 amino acids. The CDR3 DNA sequence: TGTGCCAGTAGTGATACTTACAATGAGCAGTTCTTC. Encoded protein: CASSDTYNEQFF.

V gene TRBV2 combines with J gene TRBJ2-5; possibly TRBD1 for D (5 bases). The CDR3 consists of 13 residues. Germline V gives CDR1 SNHLY, CDR2 FYNNEI. Trimming removed 4 bases from V and 1 base from J, with 7 bases in between. CDR3 amino acids: CASSGGSQETQYF. Here the CDR3 DNA reads TGTGCCAGCAGTGGGGGCAGCCAAGAGACCCAGTACTTC. The full variable domain, completed using reference TRBV2 and TRBJ2-5, is EPEVTQTPSHQVTQMGQEVILRCVPISNHLYFYWYRQILGQKVEFLVSFYNNEISEKSEIFDDQFSVERPDGSNFTLKIRSTKLEDSAMYFCASSGGSQETQYFGPGTRLLVL.

This clone was counted only a few times. The chain carries TRBV9 and TRBJ2-2; 8 bases fit TRBD2. With V trimmed by 7 bases and J by 2 bases, 13 bases remained unmatched. CDR3 length: 17 residues. CDR1 SGDLS and CDR2 YYNGEE come from the germline V gene. CDR3 DNA: TGTGCCAGCTCCCCGCGCATGACTAGCGCCAACACCGGGGAGCTGTTTTTT. Protein product: CASSPRMTSANTGELFF. The variable domain in full, with the rest retrieved from reference TRBV9 and TRBJ2-2, is DSGVTQTPKHLITATGQRVTLRCSPRSGDLSVYWYQQSLDQGLQFLIQYYNGEERAKGNILERFSAQQFPDLHSELNLSSLELGDSALYFCASSPRMTSANTGELFFGEGSRLTVL.

The chain has TRBV9 and TRBJ2-5; tentatively, D is TRBD2 (7 bases). Germline CDR1 and CDR2: SGDLS and YYNGEE. Trimming removed 0 bases from V and 5 bases from J, with 29 bases in between. This CDR3 is built from 20 residues. The CDR3 DNA is TGTGCCAGCAGCGTAGACGGGGCCCAAGAACAGGGAGGGCCCTGGGAGACCCAGTACTTC. Amino acid sequence: CASSVDGAQEQGGPWETQYF. Full variable domain (remainder filled in from reference TRBV9 and TRBJ2-5): DSGVTQTPKHLITATGQRVTLRCSPRSGDLSVYWYQQSLDQGLQFLIQYYNGEERAKGNILERFSAQQFPDLHSELNLSSLELGDSALYFCASSVDGAQEQGGPWETQYFGPGTRLLVL.

This clone was found once. V gene TRBV5-1 combines with J gene TRBJ2-1, with D possibly TRBD2 on 7 matching bases. Trimming shortened V by 2 bases and J by 4 bases, and 13 bases separated the two germline ends. This CDR3 comprises 15 residues. Per the germline V gene, CDR1 is SGHRS and CDR2 is YFSETQ. In DNA form, the CDR3 reads TGCGCCAGCAGCTTCACAGGGAGGGGGTACAATGAGCAGTTCTTC. Residues: CASSFTGRGYNEQFF.

The chain links TRBV2 to TRBJ2-7; D is uncertain. Germline CDR1 SNHLY, CDR2 FYNNEI. The CDR3 runs 11 residues. With 3 bases removed from V and 12 bases from J, the gap between germline ends came to 12 bases. CDR3 amino acids: CASSEVENLYF. The CDR3 DNA reads as TGTGCCAGCAGTGAGGTGGAGAACCTGTACTTC.

The V and J genes are TRBV9 and TRBJ1-2, with TRBD1 as a possible D gene (6 bases). V was cut by 0 bases and J by 5 bases, with 11 bases left in between. Germline V gene sequence: CDR1 SGDLS, CDR2 YYNGEE. This CDR3 is built from 14 residues. CDR3 sequence reads: CASSVEGHLYGYTF. CDR3 nucleotide sequence: TGTGCCAGCAGCGTAGAGGGACATCTTTATGGCTACACCTTC.

This rearrangement joins TRBV25-1 to TRBJ2-7, with 7 bases that match TRBD2. The junction had 5 bases not matched to a gene; V was cut back by 3 bases and J by 0 bases. CDR3 length: 15 residues. The germline gives CDR1 MGHDK, CDR2 SYGVNS. The CDR3, as DNA: TGTGCCAGCAGTGACAAAAGCGGGGCCTCCTACGAGCAGTACTTC. Translation gives CASSDKSGASYEQYF.

As to this clone: Different DNA sequences within this sample yield the same CDR3. The chain employs TRBV5-4 and TRBJ2-7, with unresolved D. Per germline, CDR1 SGHNT and CDR2 YYREEE (reference sequence). The CDR3 sequence is 11 residues long. The V gene lost 0 bases and the J gene lost 5 bases, with 3 bases spanning the gap. The CDR3 DNA reads as TGTGCCAGCAGCTTGGCCGACGAGCAGTACTTC. Its protein is CASSLADEQYF.

The chain carries TRBV11-1 and TRBJ2-1, with D perhaps matching TRBD1 (8 bases). This CDR3 spans 15 amino acids. Deletions cut 8 bases from V and 5 bases from J, with 19 bases between. Per germline, CDR1 SGHAT and CDR2 FQDESV (reference sequence). DNA of the CDR3: TGTGCCAGCGAGGCAGGGGGCGGGGGCGACAATGAGCAGTTCTTC. Its protein is CASEAGGGGDNEQFF. Full variable domain (outside the CDR3, taken from reference TRBV11-1 and TRBJ2-1): EAEVAQSPRYKITEKSQAVAFWCDPISGHATLYWYRQILGQGPELLVQFQDESVVDDSQLPKDRFSAERLKGVDSTLKIQPAELGDSAMYLCASEAGGGGDNEQFFGPGTRLTVL.

The J gene is TRBJ1-3, the V gene TRBV9; D remains unclear. V was cut by 2 bases and J by 7 bases, with 13 bases left in between. The germline CDR1 and CDR2 sequences are SGDLS and YYNGEE. The CDR3 covers 14 residues. CDR3 sequence reads: CASSVPGMGNTIYF. The CDR3 nucleotides read TGTGCCAGCAGCGTTCCCGGGATGGGTAACACCATATATTTT.

J is TRBJ1-5 and V is TRBV7-9, with TRBD1 identical over 7 bases. CDR3 length: 17 amino acids. J was trimmed by 9 bases and V by 0 bases; bases with no gene match: 14. The germline CDR1 and CDR2 sequences are SEHNR and FQNEAQ (reference sequence). This chain's CDR3 is CASSLASGTATPGPQHF. The CDR3 DNA sequence: TGTGCCAGCAGCTTAGCATCCGGGACAGCTACACCGGGGCCCCAGCATTTT.

This chain connects TRBV5-5 to TRBJ2-3; 10 bases line up with TRBD1. The CDR3 totals 16 residues. In germline, CDR1 is SGHKS, CDR2 YYEKEE (reference sequence). With 2 bases clipped from V and 3 bases from J, the junction kept 6 bases outside the gene matches. In nucleotides, the CDR3 is TGTGCCAGCAGCTTCAAGGGGACAGGGGTAACAGATACGCAGTATTTT. It codes for CASSFKGTGVTDTQYF.